This TCR beta chain was found in a study of beta chain features in type 1 diabetes. Study-wide context: Sorted cell examination encompassed approximately 110 million cells across all samples. The study, taken as a whole, reports: Moderately but significantly shorter TCRB CDR3s were found in Type 1 diabetes patients in all four CD4+ subsets.

Worth noting for this clone: As yet, its antigen is unknown.

CD45RO/CCR7/CD25/CD127/CD95/CD27 sorting isolated CD4+ naive, central memory, regulatory and stem cell-like memory cells. Germline CDR1 SGDLS, CDR2 YYNGEE. The CDR3 consists of 17 residues. After removal of 2 bases from V and 0 bases from J, the junction contained 8 bases not matched to a gene. Sequenced material consisted of expressed TCRB transcripts (all of the isolated RNA was reverse transcribed). Clones were sequenced by immunoSEQ multiplex PCR, and TCRdb holds only the in-frame ones, with some missing. The sample holds 640,000 or so clones, around 15% seen once. This receptor was obtained from a young man with type 1 diabetes. The sequencing sample was made of naive CD4+ T cells from blood. The rearrangement uses TRBV9 and TRBJ2-3; 8 bases map to TRBD2. The CDR3 is CASSVSSGSYSTDTQYF. The CDR3 nucleotides are TGTGCCAGCAGCGTCTCTAGCGGGTCCTATAGCACAGATACGCAGTATTTT. Together with reference TRBV9 and TRBJ2-3, the CDR3 gives the full variable domain: DSGVTQTPKHLITATGQRVTLRCSPRSGDLSVYWYQQSLDQGLQFLIQYYNGEERAKGNILERFSAQQFPDLHSELNLSSLELGDSALYFCASSVSSGSYSTDTQYFGPGTRLTVL.